This T cell receptor (beta chain) was observed in a study of breast tumors, draining lymph nodes, adjacent tissues. In its sample, this clonotype was seen many times. The germline V gene has CDR1 SGHRS and CDR2 YFSETQ. V was pared by 3 bases and J by 4 bases, with 6 bases of the junction left unmatched. CDR3 length equals 15 residues. Breast cancer patients provided tissue from their axillary draining lymph nodes. From the multiplex PCR reads, TCRdb called clonotypes with MiXCR, one entry per CDR3 protein. The sample includes around 130,000 distinct CDR3 sequences, around 21% of them seen just once. This chain links TRBV5-1 with TRBJ2-1, with 8 nucleotides matching TRBD2. This sequence originates from a female donor with breast cancer. Some clones in this sample may be carry-over from other donors' samples. The specimen was axillary lymph node tissue. The CDR3 is CASSSSGSMYNEQFF. CDR3 in DNA: TGCGCCAGCAGCTCAAGCGGGAGTATGTACAATGAGCAGTTCTTC.